These 17 T cell receptor beta chains share one sample of origin, sequenced in a study of shared clonotypes between healthy human individuals (dated by TCRdb to 2020 to 2021). The library was generated by the immunoSEQ multiplex PCR assay. TCRdb obtained this table from immuneACCESS and retained in-frame rearrangements with V and J assigned. These tables miss some clones; where compared with another copy, unresolved V genes account for less than half of the shortfall, and the remainder is unexplained. The sample profile shows 2 million to 2.5 million clones; approximately 94% of them were found once. The ten largest clonotypes hold about 0.13% of the sample. Sequences were obtained from naive CD4+ T cells sorted from blood. The cell subset or site label, as the study defines it: CD45RA+ positively selected. Receptors originate from a man aged 18 to 30 in good health.

The rearrangement links TRBV5-1 to TRBJ1-4, with TRBD1 identical over 7 bases. Per the germline V gene, CDR1 is SGHRS and CDR2 is YFSETQ. The V and J ends lost 7 bases and 4 bases, in that order; junction bases with no gene match: 13. The CDR3 consists of 16 residues. The CDR3 is CASRPGQTLLNEKLFF. CDR3 nucleotides: TGCGCCAGCCGACCGGGACAGACCTTGCTTAATGAAAAACTGTTTTTT.

This clone was found once. The chain has TRBV6-1 and TRBJ1-1; perhaps TRBD1 as D (5 bases). Germline assignment: CDR1 MNHNS and CDR2 SASEGT. The CDR3 spans 13 residues. Trimming pared 8 bases from V and 3 bases from J, leaving 13 bases between. The CDR3 loop is CASVMQGDTEAFF. The CDR3, as DNA: TGTGCCAGCGTAATGCAGGGAGACACTGAAGCTTTCTTT.

CDR3 protein: CASSLYGQGAYEQYF. The CDR3 DNA reads as TGTGCCAGCAGTCTCTACGGACAGGGAGCCTACGAGCAGTACTTC. This chain uses TRBV6-5 with TRBJ2-7; 8 bases are a match to TRBD1. The CDR3 totals 15 residues. V lost 5 bases and J lost 2; bases outside the gene matches: 8. Germline V gene lookup returns CDR1 MNHEY and CDR2 SVGAGI.

This clone has just one count. The genes are TRBV30 and TRBJ2-3, with D unclear. Deletions cut 8 bases from V and 2 bases from J, with 14 bases between. Germline CDR1 is GTSNPN and CDR2 is SVGIG (reference sequence). CDR3 length: 13 amino acids. In nucleotides, the CDR3 is TGTGCCCGAACCCCGAGCCTCACAGATACGCAGTATTTT. This sequence encodes CARTPSLTDTQYF. Using reference TRBV30 and TRBJ2-3 for the parts outside the CDR3, the full variable domain is SQTIHQWPATLVQPVGSPLSLECTVEGTSNPNLYWYRQAAGRGLQLLFYSVGIGQISSEVPQNLSASRPQDRQFILSSKKLLLSDSGFYLCARTPSLTDTQYFGPGTRLTVL.

This rearrangement joins TRBV30 to TRBJ1-3; D is undetermined. The CDR3 is 12 amino acids. CDR1 and CDR2 from the germline V gene are GTSNPN and SVGIG (reference sequence). V lost 4 bases, J lost 0 bases, and 4 bases lay in between. For the CDR3, the DNA is TGTGCCTGGACCAGCTCTGGAAACACCATATATTTT. This translates into CAWTSSGNTIYF. The whole variable domain, filled in from reference TRBV30 and TRBJ1-3, reads SQTIHQWPATLVQPVGSPLSLECTVEGTSNPNLYWYRQAAGRGLQLLFYSVGIGQISSEVPQNLSASRPQDRQFILSSKKLLLSDSGFYLCAWTSSGNTIYFGEGSWLTVV.

For this clone: Other nucleotide sequences in the sample specify the same CDR3. The chain links TRBV2 to TRBJ2-3, with 8 bases aligning to TRBD2. Germline V lookup: CDR1 SNHLY, CDR2 FYNNEI. The CDR3 covers 15 residues. V dropped 1 base and J dropped 1; count of bases not matched to a gene: 1. In DNA form, the CDR3 reads TGTGCCAGCAGTGAAGAACTAGCGGGCACAGATACGCAGTATTTT. This gives the protein CASSEELAGTDTQYF. The whole variable domain, remainder taken from reference TRBV2 and TRBJ2-3, is EPEVTQTPSHQVTQMGQEVILRCVPISNHLYFYWYRQILGQKVEFLVSFYNNEISEKSEIFDDQFSVERPDGSNFTLKIRSTKLEDSAMYFCASSEELAGTDTQYFGPGTRLTVL.

The chain links TRBV2 to TRBJ1-6; no clear D. Germline-derived CDR1 and CDR2 are SNHLY and FYNNEI. CDR3 length equals 14 residues. Trimming stripped 3 bases from V and 10 bases from J, with 13 bases between. The CDR3 protein is CASSDYLFRSPLHF. CDR3 nucleotides: TGTGCCAGCAGTGACTACCTTTTTAGGTCACCCCTCCACTTT.

V gene TRBV19 combines with J gene TRBJ2-5; the match to TRBD2 covers 7 bases. CDR1 is LNHDA and CDR2 is SQIVND in the germline V gene (reference sequence). The CDR3 contains 16 residues. V lost 3 bases and J lost 3; bases outside the gene matches: 10. The CDR3 DNA sequence: TGTGCCAGTAGTATTTATCCCCGCGGGGGTGAAGAGACCCAGTACTTC. Translation gives CASSIYPRGGEETQYF.

V is TRBV5-1 and J is TRBJ1-1; 8 bases fit TRBD1. CDR3 length: 16 residues. The V gene end was trimmed by 5 bases and the J gene end by 8 bases; junction bases not matched to a gene: 17. In germline, CDR1 is SGHRS, CDR2 YFSETQ. The CDR3 nucleotides read TGCGCCAGCAGGACGGGCTCCCAAGGGACAGGAGCAGAAGCTTTCTTT. This gives the protein CASRTGSQGTGAEAFF.

This chain connects TRBV4-1 to TRBJ1-2; D unclear. V shed 4 bases and J shed 8 bases, with 29 bases lying between them. Per the germline V gene, CDR1 is MGHRA and CDR2 is YSYEKL. This CDR3 contains 18 residues. CDR3 sequence: CASSPPLFTSGTASGYTF. As DNA, the CDR3 is TGCGCCAGCAGCCCACCCCTCTTTACCTCGGGTACAGCGAGCGGCTACACCTTC.

This clone was observed a single time. CDR3 region: CATAVLQGAGGELFF. As DNA, the CDR3 is TGTGCCACCGCGGTTCTACAGGGGGCTGGCGGGGAGCTGTTTTTT. The genes are TRBV6-6 and TRBJ2-2; 9 bases are a match to TRBD1. Germline CDR1 is MNHNY and CDR2 is SVGAGI (reference sequence). V lost 10 bases to trimming and J lost 7 bases; unmatched junction nucleotides: 13. This CDR3 region has 15 residues.

This chain uses TRBV10-1 with TRBJ2-7; TRBD2 matches 7 bases. Germline assignment: CDR1 WNHNN and CDR2 SYGVQD (reference sequence). This CDR3 spans 16 amino acids. V lost 3 bases to trimming and J lost 1 base; unmatched junction nucleotides: 9. DNA of the CDR3: TGCGCCAGCAGTGAAGTCCCGACTAGCCCTTCCTACGAGCAGTACTTC. It encodes CASSEVPTSPSYEQYF.

The V and J genes are TRBV29-1 and TRBJ1-1; D uncertain. There are 12 residues in the CDR3. Germline V gene sequence: CDR1 SQVTM, CDR2 ANQGSEA. Trimming pared 8 bases from V and 0 bases from J, leaving 10 bases between. This CDR3 reads CSSRFLNTEAFF. DNA for the CDR3: TGCAGCTCCCGATTCTTGAACACTGAAGCTTTCTTT.

This chain connects TRBV18 to TRBJ2-7; D is possibly TRBD1 or TRBD2 (6 bases each). Germline lookup yields CDR1 KGHSH and CDR2 LQKENI. Between the trimmed V and J ends, which lost 5 bases and 3 bases, there was a span of 17 bases. The CDR3 loop spans 15 amino acids. CDR3 sequence: CASSNSVGGLYEQYF. The CDR3 DNA is TGTGCCAGCTCAAATAGCGTAGGGGGGCTCTACGAGCAGTACTTC.

The gene calls are TRBV28 and TRBJ1-2; D possibly corresponds to TRBD1 (6 bases). Trimming shortened V by 6 bases and J by 3 bases, and 14 bases separated the two germline ends. This CDR3 is 14 amino acids long. In germline, CDR1 is MDHEN, CDR2 SYDVKM. The CDR3, as DNA: TGTGCCAGCAGACAACCCAGGGGCCACTATGGCTACACCTTC. It yields the protein CASRQPRGHYGYTF.

The chain couples TRBV2 to TRBJ1-5; D gene unclear. The CDR3 is 14 amino acids. Trimming took off 0 bases at V and 5 bases at J, with 8 bases between the two ends. The germline CDR1 and CDR2 sequences are SNHLY and FYNNEI. The DNA for the CDR3 is TGTGCCAGCAGTGAAGCGCAAGGGTATCAGCCCCAGCATTTT. It encodes CASSEAQGYQPQHF. The whole variable domain, remainder taken from reference TRBV2 and TRBJ1-5, is EPEVTQTPSHQVTQMGQEVILRCVPISNHLYFYWYRQILGQKVEFLVSFYNNEISEKSEIFDDQFSVERPDGSNFTLKIRSTKLEDSAMYFCASSEAQGYQPQHFGDGTRLSIL.

This chain links TRBV18 with TRBJ1-1; possible D gene TRBD1, 5 bases. The CDR3 totals 16 residues. The germline CDR1 and CDR2 sequences are KGHSH and LQKENI. Trimming stripped 3 bases from V and 3 bases from J, with 17 bases between. Here the CDR3 reads CASSPRGGLLDTEAFF. The DNA for the CDR3 is TGTGCCAGCTCACCCCGGGGGGGGTTACTTGACACTGAAGCTTTCTTT.